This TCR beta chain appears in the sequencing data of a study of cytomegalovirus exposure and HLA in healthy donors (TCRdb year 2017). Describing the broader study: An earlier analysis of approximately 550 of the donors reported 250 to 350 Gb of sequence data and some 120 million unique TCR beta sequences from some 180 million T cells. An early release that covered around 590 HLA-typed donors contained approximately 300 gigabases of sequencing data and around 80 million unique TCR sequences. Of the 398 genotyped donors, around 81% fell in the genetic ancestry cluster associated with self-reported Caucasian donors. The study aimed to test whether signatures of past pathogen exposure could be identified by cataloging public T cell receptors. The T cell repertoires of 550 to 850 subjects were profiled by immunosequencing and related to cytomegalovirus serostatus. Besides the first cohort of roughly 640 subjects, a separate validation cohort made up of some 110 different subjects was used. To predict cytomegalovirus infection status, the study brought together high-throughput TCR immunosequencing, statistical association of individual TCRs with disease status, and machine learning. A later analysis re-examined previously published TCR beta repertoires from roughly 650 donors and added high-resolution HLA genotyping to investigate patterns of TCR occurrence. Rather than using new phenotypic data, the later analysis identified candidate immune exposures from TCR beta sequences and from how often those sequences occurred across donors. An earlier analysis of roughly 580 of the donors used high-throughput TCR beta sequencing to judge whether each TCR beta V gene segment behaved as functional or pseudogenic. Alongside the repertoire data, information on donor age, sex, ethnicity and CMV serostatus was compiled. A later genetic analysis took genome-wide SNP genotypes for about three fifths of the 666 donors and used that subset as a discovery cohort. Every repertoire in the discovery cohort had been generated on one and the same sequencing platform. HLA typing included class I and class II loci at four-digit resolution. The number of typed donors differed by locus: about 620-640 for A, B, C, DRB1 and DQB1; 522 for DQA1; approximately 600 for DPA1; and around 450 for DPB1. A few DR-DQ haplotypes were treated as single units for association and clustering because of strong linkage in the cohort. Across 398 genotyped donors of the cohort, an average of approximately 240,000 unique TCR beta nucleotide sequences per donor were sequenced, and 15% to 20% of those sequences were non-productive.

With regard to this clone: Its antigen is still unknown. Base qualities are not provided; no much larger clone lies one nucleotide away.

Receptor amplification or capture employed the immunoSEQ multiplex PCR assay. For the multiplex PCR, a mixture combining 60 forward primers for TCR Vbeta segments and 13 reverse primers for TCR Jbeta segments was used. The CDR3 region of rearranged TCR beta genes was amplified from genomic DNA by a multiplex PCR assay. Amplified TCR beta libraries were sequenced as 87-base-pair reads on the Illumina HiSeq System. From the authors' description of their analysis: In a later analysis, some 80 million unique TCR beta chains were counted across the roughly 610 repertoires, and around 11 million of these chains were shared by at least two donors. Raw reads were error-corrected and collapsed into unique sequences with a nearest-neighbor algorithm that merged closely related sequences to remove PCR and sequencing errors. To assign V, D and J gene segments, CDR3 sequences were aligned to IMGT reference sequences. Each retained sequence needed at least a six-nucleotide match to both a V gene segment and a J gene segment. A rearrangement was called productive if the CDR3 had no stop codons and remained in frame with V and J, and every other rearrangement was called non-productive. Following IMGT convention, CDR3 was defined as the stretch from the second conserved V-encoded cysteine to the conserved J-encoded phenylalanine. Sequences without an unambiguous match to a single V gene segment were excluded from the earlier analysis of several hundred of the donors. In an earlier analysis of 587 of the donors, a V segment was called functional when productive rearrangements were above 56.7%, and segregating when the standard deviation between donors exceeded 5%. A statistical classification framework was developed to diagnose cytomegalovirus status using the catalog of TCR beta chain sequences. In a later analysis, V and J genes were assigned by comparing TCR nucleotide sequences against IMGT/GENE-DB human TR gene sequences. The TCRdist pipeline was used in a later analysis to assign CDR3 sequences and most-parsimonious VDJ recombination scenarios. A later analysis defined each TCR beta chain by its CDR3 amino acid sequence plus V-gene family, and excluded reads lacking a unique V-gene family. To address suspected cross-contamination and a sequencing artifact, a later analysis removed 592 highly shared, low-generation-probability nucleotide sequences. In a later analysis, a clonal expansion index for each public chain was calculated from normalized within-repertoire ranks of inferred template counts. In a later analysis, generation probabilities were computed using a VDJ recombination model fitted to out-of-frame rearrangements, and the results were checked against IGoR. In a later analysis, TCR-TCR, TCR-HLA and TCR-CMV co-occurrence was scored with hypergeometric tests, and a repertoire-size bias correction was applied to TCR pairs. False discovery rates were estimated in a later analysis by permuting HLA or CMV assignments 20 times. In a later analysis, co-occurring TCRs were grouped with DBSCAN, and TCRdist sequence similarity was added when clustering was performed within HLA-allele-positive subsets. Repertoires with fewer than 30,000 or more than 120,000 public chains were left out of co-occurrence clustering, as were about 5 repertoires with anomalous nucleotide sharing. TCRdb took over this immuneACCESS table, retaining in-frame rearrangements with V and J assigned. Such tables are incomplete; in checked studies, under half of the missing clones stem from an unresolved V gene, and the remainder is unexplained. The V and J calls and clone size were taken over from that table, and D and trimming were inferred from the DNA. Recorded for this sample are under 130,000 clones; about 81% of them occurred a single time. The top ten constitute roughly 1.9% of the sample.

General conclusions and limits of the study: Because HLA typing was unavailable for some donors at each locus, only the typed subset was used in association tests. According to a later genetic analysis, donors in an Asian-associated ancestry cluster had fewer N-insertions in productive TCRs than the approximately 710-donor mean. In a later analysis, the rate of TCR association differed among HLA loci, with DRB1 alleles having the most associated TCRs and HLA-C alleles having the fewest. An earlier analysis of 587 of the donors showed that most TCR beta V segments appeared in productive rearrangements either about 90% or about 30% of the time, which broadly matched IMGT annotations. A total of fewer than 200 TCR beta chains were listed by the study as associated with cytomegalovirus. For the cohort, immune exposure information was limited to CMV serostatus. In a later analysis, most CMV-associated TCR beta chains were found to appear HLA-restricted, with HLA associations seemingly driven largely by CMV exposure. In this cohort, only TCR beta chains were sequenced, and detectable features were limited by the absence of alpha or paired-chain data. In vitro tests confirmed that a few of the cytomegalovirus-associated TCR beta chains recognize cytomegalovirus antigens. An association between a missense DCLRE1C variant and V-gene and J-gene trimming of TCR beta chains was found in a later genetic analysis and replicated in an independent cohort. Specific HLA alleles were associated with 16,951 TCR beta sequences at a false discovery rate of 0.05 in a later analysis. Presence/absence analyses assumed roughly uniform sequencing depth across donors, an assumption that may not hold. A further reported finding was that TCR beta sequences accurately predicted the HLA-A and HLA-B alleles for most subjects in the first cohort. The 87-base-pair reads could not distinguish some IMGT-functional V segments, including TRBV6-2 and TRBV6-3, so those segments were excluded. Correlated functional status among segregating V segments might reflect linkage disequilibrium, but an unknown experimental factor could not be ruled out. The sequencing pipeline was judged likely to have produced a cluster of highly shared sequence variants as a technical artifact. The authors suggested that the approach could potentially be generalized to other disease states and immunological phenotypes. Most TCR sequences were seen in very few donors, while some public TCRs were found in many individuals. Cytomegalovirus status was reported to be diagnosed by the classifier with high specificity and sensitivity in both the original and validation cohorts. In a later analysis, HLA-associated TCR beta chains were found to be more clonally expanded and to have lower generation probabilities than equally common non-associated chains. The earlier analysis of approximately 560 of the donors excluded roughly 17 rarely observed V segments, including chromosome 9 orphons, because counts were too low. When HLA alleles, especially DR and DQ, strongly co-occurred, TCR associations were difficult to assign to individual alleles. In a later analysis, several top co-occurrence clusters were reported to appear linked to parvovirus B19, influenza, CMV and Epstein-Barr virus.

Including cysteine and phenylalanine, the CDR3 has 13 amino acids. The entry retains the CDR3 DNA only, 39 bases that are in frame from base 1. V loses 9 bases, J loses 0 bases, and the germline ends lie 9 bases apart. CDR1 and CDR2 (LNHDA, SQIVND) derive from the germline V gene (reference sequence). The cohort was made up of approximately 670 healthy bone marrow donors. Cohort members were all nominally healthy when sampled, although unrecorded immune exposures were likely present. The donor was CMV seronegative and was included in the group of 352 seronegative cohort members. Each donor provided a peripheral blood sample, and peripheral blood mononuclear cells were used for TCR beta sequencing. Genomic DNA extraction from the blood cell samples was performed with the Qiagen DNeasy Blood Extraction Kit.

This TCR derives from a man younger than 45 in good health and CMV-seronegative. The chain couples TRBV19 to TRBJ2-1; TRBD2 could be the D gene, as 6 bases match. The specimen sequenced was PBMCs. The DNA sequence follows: TGTGCCAGCGGGACTTCCTCCTACAATGAGCAGTTCTTC. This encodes CASGTSSYNEQFF.